The entry below gives a single TCR beta chain sequence along with its context. As yet, its antigen is unknown. TCRdb analysed the reads with MiXCR anew, one entry per CDR3 protein. The data hold hundreds of thousands of distinct CDR3 sequences, with roughly 30% observed a single time. The germline gives CDR1 MDHEN, CDR2 SYDVKM. Unmatched junction bases numbered 8, after V lost 7 bases and J lost 2 bases. The CDR3 has 14 amino acids. These data originate in a study of T cell repertoires in cytomegalovirus infection. Whole-study context: It can be stated that public TCR beta signatures indicated CMV infection as well as a matching HLA type.

Whole-study findings and limits: The cumulative frequency of public TCR beta families distinguished individuals who carried CMV together with the relevant HLA. Dominating the ex vivo response were HLA-C-restricted CMV-specific TCR beta clonotypes.

The V and J genes are TRBV28 and TRBJ2-7; 7 nucleotides agree with TRBD2. The material was cultured PBMCs, obtained from culture after CMV antigen stimulation. This TCR came from a human donor in good health (CMV status not recorded). Some clones in this sample may be carry-over from other donors' samples. The CDR3 region is CASTPVREAYEQYF. The CDR3 nucleotides read TGTGCCAGCACCCCAGTCCGGGAGGCCTACGAGCAGTACTTC. Full variable domain (outside the CDR3, taken from reference TRBV28 and TRBJ2-7): DVKVTQSSRYLVKRTGEKVFLECVQDMDHENMFWYRQDPGLGLRLIYFSYDVKMKEKGDIPEGYSVSREKKERFSLILESASTNQTSMYLCASTPVREAYEQYFGPGTRLTVT.